This TCR beta chain was identified in a study of shared clonotypes between healthy human individuals. Overall study: For every donor, three CD4 naive, three CD4 memory, two CD8 naive and one CD8 memory plates were used. General observations from the study: Investigators collected only blood, and repertoires in tissues likely differ.

Adult donors, all healthy and HIV-negative, had no recent acute infections or vaccinations. The donors, all of them Caucasian adults, lived in Nashville, Tennessee. This clone has only one observation. Its antigen is still unknown. Clones were sequenced by immunoSEQ multiplex PCR, and TCRdb holds only the in-frame ones, with some missing. Of approximately 2.3 million clones listed, approximately 95% are singletons. The clonotype originates from a man between 18 and 35 years old in good health. Some clones in this sample may be carry-over from other donors' samples. The sequenced sample was naive CD4+ T cells from PBMCs. Subset noted: CD45RA+ positively selected.

The CDR3 sequence: CASSGPLSNQPQHF. The CDR3 nucleotides read TGTGCCAGCAGCGGGCCACTATCCAATCAGCCCCAGCATTTT. The chain joins TRBV2 to TRBJ1-5; no reliable D call. This CDR3 is built from 14 residues. In germline, CDR1 is SNHLY, CDR2 FYNNEI. Trimming cost V 6 bases and J 3 bases, with 12 bases left between them.